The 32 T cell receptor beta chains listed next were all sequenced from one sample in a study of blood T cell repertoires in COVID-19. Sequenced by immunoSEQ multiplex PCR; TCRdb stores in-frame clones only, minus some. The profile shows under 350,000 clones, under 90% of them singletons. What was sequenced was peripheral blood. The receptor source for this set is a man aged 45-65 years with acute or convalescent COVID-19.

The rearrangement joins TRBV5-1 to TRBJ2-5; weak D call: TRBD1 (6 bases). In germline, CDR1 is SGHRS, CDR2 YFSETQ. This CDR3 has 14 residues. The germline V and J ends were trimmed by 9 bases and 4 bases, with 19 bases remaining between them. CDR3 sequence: CAIPAQQGRETQYF. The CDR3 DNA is TGCGCCATCCCAGCCCAACAGGGACGAGAGACCCAGTACTTC.

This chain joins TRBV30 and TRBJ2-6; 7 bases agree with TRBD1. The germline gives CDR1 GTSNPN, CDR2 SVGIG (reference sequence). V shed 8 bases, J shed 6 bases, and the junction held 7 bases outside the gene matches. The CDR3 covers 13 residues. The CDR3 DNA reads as TGTGCCGGCACCGACAGGGCGGCCAACGTCCTGACTTTC. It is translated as CAGTDRAANVLTF.

This chain's CDR3 is CASSPVSYNSPLHF. CDR3 DNA sequence: TGTGCCAGCTCACCAGTATCTTATAATTCACCCCTCCACTTT. The rearrangement uses TRBV18 and TRBJ1-6, with D unclear. The CDR3 runs 14 residues. CDR1 is KGHSH, CDR2 LQKENI, per germline. The V end was cut by 2 bases, the J end by 4 bases, with 6 bases between.

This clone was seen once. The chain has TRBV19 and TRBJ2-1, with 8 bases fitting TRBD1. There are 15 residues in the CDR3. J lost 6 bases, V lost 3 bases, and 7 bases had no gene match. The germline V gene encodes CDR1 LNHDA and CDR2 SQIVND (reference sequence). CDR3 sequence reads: CASSMTGTGRNEQFF. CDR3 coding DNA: TGTGCCAGTAGTATGACCGGGACAGGCCGCAATGAGCAGTTCTTC. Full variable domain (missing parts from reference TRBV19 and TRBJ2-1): DGGITQSPKYLFRKEGQNVTLSCEQNLNHDAMYWYRQDPGQGLRLIYYSQIVNDFQKGDIAEGYSVSREKKESFPLTVTSAQKNPTAFYLCASSMTGTGRNEQFFGPGTRLTVL.

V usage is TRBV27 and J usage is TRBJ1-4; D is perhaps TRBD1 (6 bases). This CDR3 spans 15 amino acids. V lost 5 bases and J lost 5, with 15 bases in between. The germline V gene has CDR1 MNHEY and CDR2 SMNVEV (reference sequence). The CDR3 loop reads CASSPRQAVNEKLFF. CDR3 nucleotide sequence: TGTGCCAGCAGTCCACGACAGGCGGTCAATGAAAAACTGTTTTTT.

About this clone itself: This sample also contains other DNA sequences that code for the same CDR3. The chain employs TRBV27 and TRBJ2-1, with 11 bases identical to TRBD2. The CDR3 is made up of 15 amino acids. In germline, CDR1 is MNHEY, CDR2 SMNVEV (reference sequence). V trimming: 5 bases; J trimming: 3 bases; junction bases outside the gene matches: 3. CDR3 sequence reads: CASSPGTSGYNEQFF. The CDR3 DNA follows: TGTGCCAGCAGTCCAGGGACTAGCGGCTACAATGAGCAGTTCTTC.

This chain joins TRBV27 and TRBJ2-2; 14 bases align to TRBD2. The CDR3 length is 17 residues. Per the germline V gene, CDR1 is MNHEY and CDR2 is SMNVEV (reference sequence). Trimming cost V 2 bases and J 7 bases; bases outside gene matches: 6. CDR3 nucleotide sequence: TGTGCCAGCAGTTTAAGACTAGCGGGGGGGCTTGGCGGGGAGCTGTTTTTT. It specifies CASSLRLAGGLGGELFF.

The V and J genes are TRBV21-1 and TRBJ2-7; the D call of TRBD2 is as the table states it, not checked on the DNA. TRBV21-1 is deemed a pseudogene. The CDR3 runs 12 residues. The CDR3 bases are TGTGCCAGCAGCCCGCGATGCTACGAGCAGTACTTC. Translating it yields CASSPRCYEQYF.

This CDR3 reads CASSLPQGAQPQHF. CDR3 nucleotide sequence: TGTGCCAGCAGCCTACCACAGGGAGCCCAGCCCCAGCATTTT. The gene calls are TRBV7-2 and TRBJ1-5; TRBD1 is a possible D gene (6 bases). The CDR3 covers 14 residues. Trimming took 5 bases from V and 7 from J, leaving 15 bases between them. Germline V lookup: CDR1 SGHTA, CDR2 FQGNSA.

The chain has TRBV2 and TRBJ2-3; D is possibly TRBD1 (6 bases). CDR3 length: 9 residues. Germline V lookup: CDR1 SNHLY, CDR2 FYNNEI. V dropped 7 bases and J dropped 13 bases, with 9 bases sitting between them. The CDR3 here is CASNRAKYF. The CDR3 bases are TGTGCCAGCAACAGGGCTAAGTATTTT.

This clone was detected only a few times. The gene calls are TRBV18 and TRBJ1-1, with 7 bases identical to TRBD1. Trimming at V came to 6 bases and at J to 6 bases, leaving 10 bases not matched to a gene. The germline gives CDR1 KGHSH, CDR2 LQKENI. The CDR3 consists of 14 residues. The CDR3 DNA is TGTGCCAGCTCGTCGGCTACAGGGGACTCTGAAGCTTTCTTT. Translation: CASSSATGDSEAFF.

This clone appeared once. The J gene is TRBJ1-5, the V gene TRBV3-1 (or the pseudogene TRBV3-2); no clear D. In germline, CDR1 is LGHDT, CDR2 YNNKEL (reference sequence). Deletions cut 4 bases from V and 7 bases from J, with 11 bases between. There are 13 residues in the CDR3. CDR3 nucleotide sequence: TGTGCCAGCAGCCGAAACGCGTGGCAGCCCCAGCATTTT. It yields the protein CASSRNAWQPQHF.

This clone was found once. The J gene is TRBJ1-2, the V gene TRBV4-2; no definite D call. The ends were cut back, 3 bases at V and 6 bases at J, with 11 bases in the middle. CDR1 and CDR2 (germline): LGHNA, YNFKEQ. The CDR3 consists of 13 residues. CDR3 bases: TGTGCCAGCAGCCAGAAAACCGGGGATGGCTACACCTTC. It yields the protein CASSQKTGDGYTF.

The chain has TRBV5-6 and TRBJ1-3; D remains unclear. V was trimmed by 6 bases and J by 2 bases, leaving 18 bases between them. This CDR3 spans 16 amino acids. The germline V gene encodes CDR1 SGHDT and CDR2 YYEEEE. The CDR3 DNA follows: TGTGCCAGCACCCTGTTGTCGGGGATCCCTGGAAACACCATATATTTT. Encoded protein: CASTLLSGIPGNTIYF.

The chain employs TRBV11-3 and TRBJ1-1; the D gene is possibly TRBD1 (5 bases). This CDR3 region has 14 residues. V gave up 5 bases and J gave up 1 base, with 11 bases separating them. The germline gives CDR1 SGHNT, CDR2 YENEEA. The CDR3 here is CASSHSTENTEAFF. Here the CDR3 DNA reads TGTGCCAGCAGCCACTCGACAGAGAACACTGAAGCTTTCTTT.

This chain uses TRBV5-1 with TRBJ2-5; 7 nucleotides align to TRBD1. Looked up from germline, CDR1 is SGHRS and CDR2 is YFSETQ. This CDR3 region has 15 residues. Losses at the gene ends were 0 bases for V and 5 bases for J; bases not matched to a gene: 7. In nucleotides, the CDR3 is TGCGCCAGCAGCTTGGTCGGTGACAGGGTGGAGACCCAGTACTTC. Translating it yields CASSLVGDRVETQYF.

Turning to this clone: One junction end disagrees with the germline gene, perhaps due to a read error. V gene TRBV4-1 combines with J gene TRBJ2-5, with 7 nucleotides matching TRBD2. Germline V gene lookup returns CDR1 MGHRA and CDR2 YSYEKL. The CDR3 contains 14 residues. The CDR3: CASSRGLGQETQYF. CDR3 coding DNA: TGCGCCAGCAGCCGCGGACTAGGCCAAGAAACCCAGTACTTC.

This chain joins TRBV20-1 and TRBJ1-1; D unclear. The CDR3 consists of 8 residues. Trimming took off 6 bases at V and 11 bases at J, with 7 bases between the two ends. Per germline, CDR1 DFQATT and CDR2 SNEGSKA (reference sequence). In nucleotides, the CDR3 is TGCAGTGCCCGAGGGGCTTTCTTT. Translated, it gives CSARGAFF.

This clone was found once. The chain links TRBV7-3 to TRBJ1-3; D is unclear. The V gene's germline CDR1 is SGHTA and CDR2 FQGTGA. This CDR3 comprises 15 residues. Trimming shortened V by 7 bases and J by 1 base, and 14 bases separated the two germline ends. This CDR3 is CASKGGEGSGNTIYF. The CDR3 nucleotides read TGTGCCAGCAAAGGCGGGGAAGGGTCTGGAAACACCATATATTTT. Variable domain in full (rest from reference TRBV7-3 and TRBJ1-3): GAGVSQTPSNKVTEKGKYVELRCDPISGHTALYWYRQSLGQGPEFLIYFQGTGAADDSGLPNDRFFAVRPEGSVSTLKIQRTERGDSAVYLCASKGGEGSGNTIYFGEGSWLTVV.

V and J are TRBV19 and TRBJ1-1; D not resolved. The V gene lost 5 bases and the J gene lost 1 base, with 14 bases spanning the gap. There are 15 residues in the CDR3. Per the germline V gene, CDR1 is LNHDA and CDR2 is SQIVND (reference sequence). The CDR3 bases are TGTGCCAGTAGTCTGGCAGGCTCAAGGAACACTGAAGCTTTCTTT. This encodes CASSLAGSRNTEAFF.

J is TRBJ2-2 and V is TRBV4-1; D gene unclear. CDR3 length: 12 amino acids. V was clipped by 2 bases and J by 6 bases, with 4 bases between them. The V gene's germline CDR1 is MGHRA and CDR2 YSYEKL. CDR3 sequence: CASSQLAGELFF. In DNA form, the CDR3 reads TGCGCCAGCAGCCAACTTGCCGGGGAGCTGTTTTTT.

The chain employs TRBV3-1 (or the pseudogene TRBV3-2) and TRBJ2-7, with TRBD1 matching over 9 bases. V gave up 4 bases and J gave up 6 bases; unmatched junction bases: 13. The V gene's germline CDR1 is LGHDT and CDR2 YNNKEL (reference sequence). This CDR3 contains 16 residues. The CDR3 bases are TGTGCCAGCAGCCTCCTAACGGCGGACAGGGGAGGCGAGCAGTACTTC. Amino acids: CASSLLTADRGGEQYF.

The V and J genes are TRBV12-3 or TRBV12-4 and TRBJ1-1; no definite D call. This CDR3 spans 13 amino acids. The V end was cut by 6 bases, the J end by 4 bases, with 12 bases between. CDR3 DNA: TGTGCCAGCAGACTGTCTCTGAGCACTGAAGCTTTCTTT. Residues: CASRLSLSTEAFF.

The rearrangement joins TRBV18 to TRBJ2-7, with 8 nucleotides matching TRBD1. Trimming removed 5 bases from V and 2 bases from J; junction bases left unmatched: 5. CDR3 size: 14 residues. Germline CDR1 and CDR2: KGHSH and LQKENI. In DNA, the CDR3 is TGTGCCAGCTCAGATCGGACAGGGCCCTACGAGCAGTACTTC. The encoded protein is CASSDRTGPYEQYF.

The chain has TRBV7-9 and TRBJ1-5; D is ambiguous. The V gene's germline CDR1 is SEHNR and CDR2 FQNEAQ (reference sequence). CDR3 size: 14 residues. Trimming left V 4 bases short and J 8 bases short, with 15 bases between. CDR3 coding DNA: TGTGCCAGCAGCTCCCGTGGCACCGGGGAGCCCCAGCATTTT. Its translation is CASSSRGTGEPQHF.

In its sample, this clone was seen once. CDR3 sequence: CASYHRGPYNSPLHF. In DNA, the CDR3 is TGTGCCAGCTACCACAGGGGACCCTATAATTCACCCCTCCACTTT. The chain is built from TRBV2 and TRBJ1-6; 7 nucleotides match TRBD1. Germline V gene lookup returns CDR1 SNHLY and CDR2 FYNNEI. With V trimmed by 8 bases and J by 2 bases, 6 bases remained unmatched. CDR3 length: 15 amino acids.

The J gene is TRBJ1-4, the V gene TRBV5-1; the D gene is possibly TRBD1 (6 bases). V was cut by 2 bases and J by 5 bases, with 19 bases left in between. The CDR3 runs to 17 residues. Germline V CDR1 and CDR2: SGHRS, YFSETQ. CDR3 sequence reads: CASSFGRGDLTNEKLFF. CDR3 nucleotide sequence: TGCGCCAGCAGCTTTGGCAGGGGCGACTTAACGAATGAAAAACTGTTTTTT.

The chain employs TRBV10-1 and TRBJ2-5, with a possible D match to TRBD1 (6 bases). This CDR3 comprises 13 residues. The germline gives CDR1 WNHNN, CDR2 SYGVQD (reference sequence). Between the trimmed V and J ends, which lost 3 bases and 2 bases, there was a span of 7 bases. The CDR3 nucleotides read TGCGCCAGCAGTGAAGGACAGCAAGAGACCCAGTACTTC. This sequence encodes CASSEGQQETQYF.

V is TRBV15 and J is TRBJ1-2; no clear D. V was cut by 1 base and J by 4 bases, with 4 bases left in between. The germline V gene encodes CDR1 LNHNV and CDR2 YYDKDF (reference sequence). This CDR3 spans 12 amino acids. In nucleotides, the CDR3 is TGTGCCACCAGCAGAGGAGGCTATGGCTACACCTTC. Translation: CATSRGGYGYTF.

This CDR3 reads CASSQEYSYNEKLFF. CDR3 nucleotides: TGTGCCAGCAGCCAAGAGTACAGTTACAATGAAAAACTGTTTTTT. The V gene is TRBV14, the J gene TRBJ1-4; D gene uncertain. The CDR3 runs 15 residues. Germline CDR1 reads SGHDN; CDR2 reads FVKESK. Trimming stripped 0 bases from V and 5 bases from J, with 10 bases between.

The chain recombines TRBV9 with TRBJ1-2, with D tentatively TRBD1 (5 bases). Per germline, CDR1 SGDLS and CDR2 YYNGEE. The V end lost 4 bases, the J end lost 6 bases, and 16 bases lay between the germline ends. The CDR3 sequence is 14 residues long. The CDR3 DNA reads TGTGCCAGCAGCCCGACCGGGCCCAGGGATGGCTACACCTTC. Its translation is CASSPTGPRDGYTF.

The CDR3 nucleotides are TGTGCCAGTAGTATTGGAGGCGAGGGGGACATTCAGTACTTC. Protein: CASSIGGEGDIQYF. The rearrangement uses TRBV19 and TRBJ2-4; a weak D match, TRBD1 (6 bases). The CDR3 covers 14 residues. The germline CDR1 and CDR2 sequences are LNHDA and SQIVND (reference sequence). V lost 3 bases and J lost 8, with 14 bases in between.